This record concerns one T cell receptor (beta chain) sequence. Its specificity is not known. The sample originates from a study of shared clonotypes between healthy human individuals. Study information: CD4 naive and memory got three plates each, CD8 naive two, CD8 memory one. Study outcomes and limitations: In contrast to clonotypes shared by all four donors, non-shared clonotypes had lower generation probabilities.

Germline V gene sequence: CDR1 SGHAT, CDR2 FQNNGV. J gave up 5 bases and V 5 bases, and 8 bases lay outside the gene matches. The length of the CDR3 is 14 residues. Produced via immunoSEQ multiplex PCR; TCRdb's table is partial and in-frame only. The sample lists millions of clones; 85% to 95% were seen once. The chain uses TRBV11-2 and TRBJ2-5, with 7 bases fitting TRBD1. Sequencing was performed on naive CD4+ T cells sorted from blood. Documented subset: CD45RA+ positively selected. The TCR comes from a young man in good health. The CDR3 protein is CASSLQGPRETQYF. The CDR3 DNA sequence: TGTGCCAGCAGCCTACAGGGGCCTCGTGAGACCCAGTACTTC.